A single sample gave rise to the 10 T cell receptor beta chains below, sequenced in a study of regulatory T cells in long-lasting Graves disease. Sequencing libraries for TCR beta were prepared with iRepertoire HTBI primers and Arm-PCR of CDR3 regions. TCRdb analysed the multiplex PCR reads with MiXCR anew, one entry per CDR3 protein. The table lists about 290,000 distinct CDR3 sequences, roughly a fifth of them singletons. Regarding time point: persistent/refractory GD, antithyroid drugs over 5 years with positive TRAb. PBMCs provided the RNA from which the TCR library was made. The starting material was peripheral blood mononuclear cells (PBMCs), obtained when the disease was refractory, from a patient treated with antithyroid drugs. All receptors derive from a female donor with Graves disease.

The rearrangement links TRBV20-1 to TRBJ2-7; 11 bases align to TRBD2. The CDR3 consists of 15 residues. CDR1 DFQATT and CDR2 SNEGSKA come from the germline V gene (reference sequence). The J segment lost 5 bases and the V segment lost 1 base, leaving 7 bases of the junction unmatched. The CDR3 coding sequence is TGCAGTGCTAGAGCCCGACTAGCGGGATTGAACGAGCAGTACTTC. Translating it yields CSARARLAGLNEQYF.

V is TRBV29-1 and J is TRBJ2-7; 11 bases are shared with TRBD2. The V gene's germline CDR1 is SQVTM and CDR2 ANQGSEA. CDR3 length equals 17 residues. The V gene end was trimmed by 0 bases and the J gene end by 4 bases; junction bases not matched to a gene: 11. CDR3 sequence: CSVEEVGGLAAHYEQYF. In DNA form, the CDR3 reads TGCAGCGTTGAAGAGGTAGGGGGACTAGCGGCTCATTACGAGCAGTACTTC.

This clonotype was seen repeatedly, ten times or more. V gene TRBV28 combines with J gene TRBJ2-7; 8 positions match TRBD1. CDR1 and CDR2 from the germline V gene are MDHEN and SYDVKM. V lost 6 bases and J lost 4; bases outside the gene matches: 5. This CDR3 contains 13 residues. CDR3 in amino acids: CASSSGQEYEQYF. The DNA for the CDR3 is TGTGCCAGCAGCTCGGGACAGGAGTACGAGCAGTACTTC.

This clonotype was seen at least ten times. J is TRBJ1-4 and V is TRBV27; TRBD1 is a possible D gene (5 bases). Germline V gene lookup returns CDR1 MNHEY and CDR2 SMNVEV (reference sequence). Trimming left V 4 bases short and J 8 bases short, with 14 bases between. The CDR3 contains 14 residues. CDR3 region: CASSSPGQGEKLFF. In DNA form, the CDR3 reads TGTGCCAGCAGTTCCCCCGGGCAGGGCGAAAAACTGTTTTTT. The variable domain in full, with the rest retrieved from reference TRBV27 and TRBJ1-4, is EAQVTQNPRYLITVTGKKLTVTCSQNMNHEYMSWYRQDPGLGLRQIYYSMNVEVTDKGDVPEGYKVSRKEKRNFPLILESPSPNQTSLYFCASSSPGQGEKLFFGSGTQLSVL.

With regard to this clonotype: This may be a read error, as it is one base from a much larger clone. The chain combines TRBV2 with TRBJ1-1; possibly TRBD1 for D (6 bases). This CDR3 spans 13 amino acids. Per the germline V gene, CDR1 is SNHLY and CDR2 is FYNNEI. CDR3: CVSRGPGNTEAFF. The CDR3 DNA follows: TGTGTCAGCAGGGGTCCCGGGAACACTGAAGCTTTCTTT.

The CDR3 reads CASSSASGRMDTQYF. The CDR3 DNA sequence: TGTGCCAGCAGCTCAGCTAGCGGGAGGATGGATACGCAGTATTTT. The chain joins TRBV7-2 to TRBJ2-3; 11 bases map to TRBD2. The germline CDR1 and CDR2 sequences are SGHTA and FQGNSA. V gave up 4 bases and J gave up 6 bases; unmatched junction bases: 6. The CDR3 spans 15 residues.

This clonotype was detected a few times. The genes are TRBV14 and TRBJ1-1, with 9 nucleotides matching TRBD1. Germline CDR1 and CDR2: SGHDN and FVKESK. The CDR3 sequence is 14 residues long. V dropped 4 bases and J dropped 8; count of bases not matched to a gene: 8. The CDR3 loop is CASSPLYRGPEAFF. CDR3 DNA sequence: TGTGCCAGCAGCCCACTATACAGGGGGCCGGAAGCTTTCTTT. Full variable domain (remainder filled in from reference TRBV14 and TRBJ1-1): EAGVTQFPSHSVIEKGQTVTLRCDPISGHDNLYWYRRVMGKEIKFLLHFVKESKQDESGMPNNRFLAERTGGTYSTLKVQPAELEDSGVYFCASSPLYRGPEAFFGQGTRLTVV.

The V call is TRBV7-9, the J call TRBJ1-3; D is uncertain. V dropped 2 bases and J dropped 1 base, with 6 bases sitting between them. Germline V gene sequence: CDR1 SEHNR, CDR2 FQNEAQ (reference sequence). The CDR3 consists of 14 residues. CDR3 loop: CASSLSPSGNTIYF. CDR3 sequence (DNA): TGTGCCAGCAGCTTATCCCCTTCTGGAAACACCATATATTTT. Variable domain in full (rest from reference TRBV7-9 and TRBJ1-3): DTGVSQNPRHKITKRGQNVTFRCDPISEHNRLYWYRQTLGQGPEFLTYFQNEAQLEKSRLLSDRFSAERPKGSFSTLEIQRTEQGDSAMYLCASSLSPSGNTIYFGEGSWLTVV.

The sample holds many counts of this clonotype. V and J are TRBV11-2 and TRBJ2-2; D not certain. There are 15 residues in the CDR3. Germline CDR1 reads SGHAT; CDR2 reads FQNNGV. Trimming removed 1 base from V and 2 bases from J, with 8 bases in between. CDR3 in DNA: TGTGCCAGCAGCTTAGCGGCGGTCAACACCGGGGAGCTGTTTTTT. Translation: CASSLAAVNTGELFF.

The CDR3 here is CASSEASPEQYF. CDR3 nucleotides: TGTGCCAGCAGTGAGGCTAGCCCCGAGCAGTACTTC. This chain uses TRBV6-5 with TRBJ2-7; maybe TRBD2 (5 bases). V shed 5 bases and J shed 6 bases, with 11 bases lying between them. Germline lookup yields CDR1 MNHEY and CDR2 SVGAGI. The CDR3 extends over 12 amino acids.